The 4 T cell receptor beta chains listed next were all sequenced from one sample in a study of T cell repertoires in ileal Crohn's disease. TCRdb keeps only in-frame clones here, not all; method: immunoSEQ multiplex PCR. The sample has about 9,600 clones, around 80% seen once. Sequenced: ileal tissue. The receptors originated from an adult with Crohn's disease.

The chain employs TRBV7-9 and TRBJ2-5; perhaps TRBD2 as D (6 bases). The CDR3 is 16 residues long. The V gene's germline CDR1 is SEHNR and CDR2 FQNEAQ (reference sequence). The germline V and J ends were trimmed by 5 bases and 2 bases, with 18 bases remaining between them. CDR3 sequence (DNA): TGTGCCAGCAGCCCACGGCATACGGGGGAACAAGAGACCCAGTACTTC. It yields the protein CASSPRHTGEQETQYF.

The chain has TRBV30 and TRBJ2-7; a weak D match, TRBD2 (5 bases). The ends were cut back, 3 bases at V and 6 bases at J, with 9 bases in the middle. Germline V gives CDR1 GTSNPN, CDR2 SVGIG (reference sequence). This CDR3 spans 11 amino acids. CDR3 residues: CAWRGSREQYF. In DNA form, the CDR3 reads TGTGCCTGGAGGGGGAGTCGCGAGCAGTACTTC.

V and J are TRBV19 and TRBJ2-3, with 7 bases that match TRBD1. Losses at the gene ends were 6 bases for V and 2 bases for J; bases not matched to a gene: 8. Germline CDR1 and CDR2: LNHDA and SQIVND (reference sequence). The CDR3 totals 15 residues. CDR3 amino acids: CASSPRTGLTDTQYF. CDR3 nucleotides: TGTGCCAGTAGCCCGAGGACAGGCCTCACAGATACGCAGTATTTT.

On this clone: At one end, the junction sequence differs from germline, possibly due to a read error. The chain links TRBV7-7 to TRBJ2-5; 14 bases line up with TRBD2. Germline V lookup: CDR1 SSHAT, CDR2 FNYEAQ (reference sequence). The CDR3 is 17 residues long. The CDR3 is CASSATSGRAGQETQYF. The CDR3 coding sequence is TGTGCTAGCAGCGCGACTAGCGGGAGGGCCGGGCAAGAGACCCAGTACTTC.